Reported below is one TCR beta chain. The antigen is undetermined. The CDR3 runs to 20 residues. The V segment lost 5 bases and the J segment 3 bases; nucleotides outside the gene matches: 16. The germline V gene encodes CDR1 GTSNPN and CDR2 SVGIG (reference sequence). This entry belongs to a study of cytomegalovirus exposure and HLA in healthy donors. Findings and caveats of the study: Listed as cytomegalovirus-associated were 150 or so TCR beta chains.

Here immunoSEQ multiplex PCR was the method, and the copy in TCRdb shows in-frame clones only, minus some. Of under 200,000 clones listed, roughly 90% are singletons. This sequence originates from a woman younger than 35 in good health and CMV-seropositive. Sequenced sample: PBMCs. The V gene is TRBV30, the J gene TRBJ2-1; 16 bases align to TRBD2. In DNA, the CDR3 is TGTGCCTGGGCCTCCGGGACTAGCGGGAGGGCCGCAAGAAACTACAATGAGCAGTTCTTC. It codes for CAWASGTSGRAARNYNEQFF.